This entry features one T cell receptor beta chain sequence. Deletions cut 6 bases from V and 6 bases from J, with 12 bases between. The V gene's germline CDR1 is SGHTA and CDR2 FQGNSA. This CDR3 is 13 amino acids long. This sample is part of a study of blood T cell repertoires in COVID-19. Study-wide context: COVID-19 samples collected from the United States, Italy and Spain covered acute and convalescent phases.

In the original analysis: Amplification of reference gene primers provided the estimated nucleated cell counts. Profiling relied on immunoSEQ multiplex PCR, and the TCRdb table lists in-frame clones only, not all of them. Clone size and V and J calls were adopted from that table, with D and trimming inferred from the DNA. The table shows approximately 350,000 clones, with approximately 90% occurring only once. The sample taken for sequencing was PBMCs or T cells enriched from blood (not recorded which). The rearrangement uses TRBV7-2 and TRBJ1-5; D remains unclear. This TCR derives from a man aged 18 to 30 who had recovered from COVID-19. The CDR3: CASSLGGVQPQHF. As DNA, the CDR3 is TGTGCCAGCAGTCTAGGAGGTGTTCAGCCCCAGCATTTT.